The 20 T cell receptor beta chains below all came from one sample that was sequenced in a study of CD8+ T cells in alopecia areata. RNA was isolated and reverse transcribed to cDNA, the sequencing template. Clones were read by immunoSEQ multiplex PCR, and TCRdb kept only the in-frame ones, dropping some. The repertoire holds roughly 150,000 clones, with approximately 45% as singletons. The material sequenced was CD4+ T cells sorted from blood. The source is a human donor with alopecia areata.

This chain joins TRBV5-1 and TRBJ2-5; the D gene is possibly TRBD2 (5 bases). Between the trimmed V and J ends, which lost 4 bases and 5 bases, there was a span of 18 bases. This CDR3 region has 15 residues. In germline, CDR1 is SGHRS, CDR2 YFSETQ. CDR3 bases: TGCGCCAGCAGCAAACCGATATCCGGGAAGGAGACCCAGTACTTC. It codes for CASSKPISGKETQYF.

The rearrangement joins TRBV27 to TRBJ2-7; 11 bases agree with TRBD1. There are 13 residues in the CDR3. The junction had 7 bases not matched to a gene; V was cut back by 11 bases and J by 4 bases. The germline V gene encodes CDR1 MNHEY and CDR2 SMNVEV (reference sequence). The CDR3 reads CACSRDRGYEQYF. In DNA form, the CDR3 reads TGTGCCTGCTCCAGGGACAGGGGGTACGAGCAGTACTTC.

CDR3 protein: CASSPGYGQSTDTQYF. The DNA for the CDR3 is TGTGCCAGCAGCCCGGGGTATGGACAGAGCACAGATACGCAGTATTTT. This chain uses TRBV13 with TRBJ2-3, with D possibly TRBD1 on 6 matching bases. The CDR3 totals 16 residues. Per the germline V gene, CDR1 is PRHDT and CDR2 is FYEKMQ (reference sequence). V was shortened by 5 bases and J by 0 bases, with 15 bases between the two germline ends.

This clone was counted once. The chain combines TRBV5-1 with TRBJ1-1, with 7 bases aligning to TRBD1. Looked up from germline, CDR1 is SGHRS and CDR2 is YFSETQ. Trimming removed 0 bases from V and 7 bases from J; junction bases left unmatched: 3. The length of the CDR3 is 13 residues. CDR3 amino acids: CASSLGGTVEAFF. In DNA form, the CDR3 reads TGCGCCAGCAGCTTGGGGGGGACAGTTGAAGCTTTCTTT.

This clone was detected only a few times. V gene TRBV11-2 combines with J gene TRBJ2-1, with 7 bases matching TRBD1. Germline loops: CDR1 SGHAT, CDR2 FQNNGV. The CDR3 loop spans 13 amino acids. The junction had 3 bases not matched to a gene; V was cut back by 5 bases and J by 5 bases. In nucleotides, the CDR3 is TGTGCCAGCAGCCCAGGGACAGACAATGAGCAGTTCTTC. As protein: CASSPGTDNEQFF.

This rearrangement joins TRBV7-9 to TRBJ2-1; D ambiguous. The length of the CDR3 is 13 residues. Germline loops: CDR1 SEHNR, CDR2 FQNEAQ (reference sequence). The V end lost 6 bases, the J end lost 12 bases, and 18 bases lay between the germline ends. The CDR3 region has the DNA TGTGCCAGCAGAGCCACGACGAACTATGGGCAGTTCTTC. It encodes CASRATTNYGQFF.

This clone was picked up a small number of times. The CDR3 DNA is TGTGCCAGCATACAGGGGGTTCTAGGCACAGATACGCAGTATTTT. As protein: CASIQGVLGTDTQYF. This chain uses TRBV28 with TRBJ2-3; 8 bases are a match to TRBD1. Trimming removed 7 bases from V and 1 base from J; junction bases left unmatched: 7. CDR1 and CDR2 from the germline V gene are MDHEN and SYDVKM. This CDR3 has 15 amino acids.

This clone was observed a handful of times. This chain joins TRBV7-9 and TRBJ2-3; 8 bases line up with TRBD2. Germline-derived CDR1 and CDR2 are SEHNR and FQNEAQ (reference sequence). The CDR3 spans 16 residues. V lost 0 bases to trimming and J lost 3 bases; unmatched junction nucleotides: 5. The CDR3: CASSLAVREETDTQYF. The CDR3, as DNA: TGTGCCAGCAGCTTAGCGGTGCGGGAGGAAACAGATACGCAGTATTTT.

This clone came up a few times. V is TRBV7-3 and J is TRBJ2-7; D perhaps matches TRBD2 (6 bases). CDR3 length: 13 amino acids. Trimming removed 3 bases from V and 3 bases from J, with 9 bases in between. Germline-derived CDR1 and CDR2 are SGHTA and FQGTGA. The CDR3 region has the DNA TGTGCCAGCAGCTTCGGGGGTGGCTACGAGCAGTACTTC. Residues: CASSFGGGYEQYF.

This chain uses TRBV5-1 with TRBJ2-5; no firm D call. V lost 0 bases to trimming and J lost 4 bases, with 4 bases between them. Germline lookup yields CDR1 SGHRS and CDR2 YFSETQ. The CDR3 has 12 amino acids. The CDR3 DNA sequence: TGCGCCAGCAGCTTGGCCGGAGAGACCCAGTACTTC. It encodes CASSLAGETQYF.

The chain recombines TRBV2 with TRBJ2-4, with TRBD1 matching 7 bases. The ends lost 1 base at V and 8 bases at J; junction bases unmatched: 5. The CDR3 is made up of 14 amino acids. The germline V gene has CDR1 SNHLY and CDR2 FYNNEI. The CDR3 region has the DNA TGTGCCAGCAGTGAAGGGACAGGCCGAGACATTCAGTACTTC. Protein product: CASSEGTGRDIQYF.

This clone was seen a handful of times. V is TRBV29-1 and J is TRBJ2-1; possibly TRBD2 for D (6 bases). The length of the CDR3 is 15 residues. Germline V gene data show CDR1 as SQVTM and CDR2 as ANQGSEA. With 4 bases removed from V and 0 bases from J, the gap between germline ends came to 13 bases. The CDR3 nucleotides read TGCAGCGTTGCCCTCCGGGACTTCTCCTACAATGAGCAGTTCTTC. Translated, it gives CSVALRDFSYNEQFF.

The gene calls are TRBV30 and TRBJ1-5; D is uncertain. The CDR3 contains 13 residues. Trimming stripped 1 base from V and 5 bases from J, with 9 bases between. Germline CDR1 is GTSNPN and CDR2 is SVGIG (reference sequence). The CDR3 reads CAWSEGSDQPQHF. The CDR3 nucleotides are TGTGCCTGGAGTGAAGGGAGTGATCAGCCCCAGCATTTT. Combining the CDR3 with reference TRBV30 and TRBJ1-5 gives the whole variable domain SQTIHQWPATLVQPVGSPLSLECTVEGTSNPNLYWYRQAAGRGLQLLFYSVGIGQISSEVPQNLSASRPQDRQFILSSKKLLLSDSGFYLCAWSEGSDQPQHFGDGTRLSIL.

This clone was seen only a few times. The chain combines TRBV7-9 with TRBJ1-1; maybe TRBD1 (5 bases). This CDR3 has 14 residues. The germline V and J ends were trimmed by 5 bases and 5 bases, with 15 bases remaining between them. Germline CDR1 SEHNR, CDR2 FQNEAQ (reference sequence). The CDR3 protein is CASSQGTGRTEAFF. CDR3 DNA sequence: TGTGCCAGCAGCCAGGGAACAGGTCGAACTGAAGCTTTCTTT.

The genes are TRBV4-1 and TRBJ2-1, with TRBD2 matching over 9 bases. This CDR3 is built from 16 residues. The V segment lost 0 bases and the J segment 2 bases; nucleotides outside the gene matches: 2. Germline-derived CDR1 and CDR2 are MGHRA and YSYEKL. CDR3 nucleotide sequence: TGCGCCAGCAGCCAAGAGACTAGCGGTACCTACAATGAGCAGTTCTTC. The encoded protein is CASSQETSGTYNEQFF.

This chain connects TRBV11-3 to TRBJ2-6, with D unclear. CDR1 and CDR2 from the germline V gene are SGHNT and YENEEA. V was trimmed by 5 bases and J by 1 base, leaving 3 bases between them. The CDR3 loop spans 13 amino acids. Written as DNA, the CDR3 is TGTGCCAGCAGCCAATCTGGGGCCAACGTCCTGACTTTC. Translation: CASSQSGANVLTF.

The chain couples TRBV30 to TRBJ2-7, with unresolved D. The V end lost 4 bases, the J end lost 4 bases, and 11 bases lay between the germline ends. This CDR3 is built from 12 residues. The V gene's germline CDR1 is GTSNPN and CDR2 SVGIG (reference sequence). CDR3 region: CAWKASPYEQYF. Written as DNA, the CDR3 is TGTGCCTGGAAAGCCAGCCCATACGAGCAGTACTTC.

This clone showed up just a few times. This chain links TRBV7-9 with TRBJ2-2; 9 bases are shared with TRBD1. The CDR3 runs 14 residues. The V segment lost 5 bases and the J segment 7 bases; nucleotides outside the gene matches: 5. In germline, CDR1 is SEHNR, CDR2 FQNEAQ (reference sequence). The CDR3 reads CASSLQGAVGELFF. DNA for the CDR3: TGTGCCAGCAGCCTACAGGGGGCCGTCGGGGAGCTGTTTTTT.

This clone was seen more than once but under ten times. This chain links TRBV14 with TRBJ2-5; the D call may be TRBD1 or TRBD2 (5 bases each). The CDR3 contains 13 residues. The germline CDR1 and CDR2 sequences are SGHDN and FVKESK. Trimming removed 4 bases from V and 2 bases from J, with 8 bases in between. CDR3 region: CASSRDQQETQYF. The CDR3 nucleotides read TGTGCCAGCAGCCGGGACCAGCAAGAGACCCAGTACTTC.

This clone has just a few counts. This sequence joins TRBV29-1 and TRBJ1-1; maybe TRBD1 (5 bases). V gave up 5 bases and J gave up 7 bases, with 26 bases separating them. Germline assignment: CDR1 SQVTM and CDR2 ANQGSEA. This CDR3 has 16 amino acids. The CDR3 region is CSVRGGEAALGGEAFF. The CDR3 coding sequence is TGCAGCGTTCGGGGCGGGGAGGCCGCCCTTGGGGGTGAAGCTTTCTTT.